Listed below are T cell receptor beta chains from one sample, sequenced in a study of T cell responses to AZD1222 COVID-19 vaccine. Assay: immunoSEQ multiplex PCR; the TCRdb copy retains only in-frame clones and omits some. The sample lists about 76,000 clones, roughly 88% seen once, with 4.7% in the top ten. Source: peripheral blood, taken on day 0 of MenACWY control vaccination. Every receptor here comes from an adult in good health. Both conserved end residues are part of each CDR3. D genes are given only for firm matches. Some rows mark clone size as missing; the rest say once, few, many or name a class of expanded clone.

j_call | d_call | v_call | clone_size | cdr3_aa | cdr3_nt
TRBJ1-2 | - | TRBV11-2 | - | CASSSDGNYGYTF | TGTGCCAGCAGCTCCGACGGAAACTATGGCTACACCTTC
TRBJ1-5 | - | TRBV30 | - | CAWSDRAYQPQHF | TGTGCCTGGAGTGACAGGGCTTATCAGCCCCAGCATTTT
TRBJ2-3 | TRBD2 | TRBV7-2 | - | CASRVAGGPDTQYF | TGTGCCAGCAGAGTAGCGGGAGGTCCGGATACGCAGTATTTT
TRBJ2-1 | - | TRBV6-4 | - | CASSDSPRGGLSEQFF | TGTGCCAGCAGTGACTCCCCAAGGGGCGGCCTGAGCGAGCAGTTCTTC
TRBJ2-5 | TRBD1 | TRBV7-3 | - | CASSLNPRGLGETQYF | TGTGCCAGCAGCCTTAACCCCAGGGGGCTGGGAGAGACCCAGTACTTC
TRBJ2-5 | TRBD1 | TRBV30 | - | CAWSDGQAQGETQYF | TGTGCCTGGAGTGATGGACAGGCCCAAGGAGAGACCCAGTACTTC
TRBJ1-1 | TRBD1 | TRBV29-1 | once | CSVSISGGPPLTEAFF | TGCAGCGTTTCTATTTCAGGGGGTCCTCCCTTGACTGAAGCTTTCTTT
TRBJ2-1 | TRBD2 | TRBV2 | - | CASSEVRLAVYNEQFF | TGTGCCAGCAGTGAAGTGAGACTAGCGGTATACAATGAGCAGTTCTTC
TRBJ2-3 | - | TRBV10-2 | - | CASITWNGPDTQYF | TGCGCCAGCATCACCTGGAATGGGCCAGATACGCAGTATTTT
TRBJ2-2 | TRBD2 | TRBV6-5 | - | CASSSPGGETGELFF | TGTGCCAGCAGTTCCCCGGGAGGGGAAACCGGGGAGCTGTTTTTT